The 8 T cell receptor beta chains below were found in one sample sequenced in a study of CD8+ T cells in alopecia areata. Reverse transcription of extracted RNA yielded cDNA, which provided the sequencing template. The data were produced by immunoSEQ multiplex PCR, yet TCRdb's version contains in-frame clones alone and is incomplete. The sample comprises around 120,000 clones, roughly two fifths of which are singletons, and 3% to 3.5% rests with the top ten. Sequenced material: CD4+ T cells sorted from blood. The receptors come from a human donor with alopecia areata.

V gene TRBV5-1 combines with J gene TRBJ2-5, with D perhaps given as TRBD1 or TRBD2 (5 bases each). This CDR3 is 14 amino acids long. Germline V gene sequence: CDR1 SGHRS, CDR2 YFSETQ. With 0 bases removed from V and 5 bases from J, the gap between germline ends came to 11 bases. CDR3 region: CASSLDGTRETQYF. Written as DNA, the CDR3 is TGCGCCAGCAGCTTGGACGGGACCCGTGAGACCCAGTACTTC.

The genes are TRBV29-1 and TRBJ2-5; 14 bases fit TRBD2. The J call may be in error: the DNA end matches TRBJ2-7 better. The CDR3 length is 16 residues. Germline V gene data show CDR1 as SQVTM and CDR2 as ANQGSEA. The CDR3 spells CSVGYLGLAGEGEQYF. CDR3 in DNA: TGCAGCGTTGGTTACCTGGGACTAGCGGGAGAGGGCGAGCAGTACTTC.

CDR3 loop: CAWSVQEGQPQHF. CDR3 DNA sequence: TGTGCCTGGAGTGTACAGGAAGGTCAGCCCCAGCATTTT. The chain employs TRBV30 and TRBJ1-5; perhaps TRBD1 as D (5 bases). Germline CDR1 GTSNPN, CDR2 SVGIG (reference sequence). V was cut by 0 bases and J by 6 bases, with 9 bases left in between. The CDR3 extends over 13 amino acids. Variable domain in full (rest from reference TRBV30 and TRBJ1-5): SQTIHQWPATLVQPVGSPLSLECTVEGTSNPNLYWYRQAAGRGLQLLFYSVGIGQISSEVPQNLSASRPQDRQFILSSKKLLLSDSGFYLCAWSVQEGQPQHFGDGTRLSIL.

This clone has a count of ten or more. The V gene is TRBV28, the J gene TRBJ1-2; possibly TRBD1 for D (5 bases). CDR1 is MDHEN and CDR2 is SYDVKM in the germline V gene. This CDR3 region has 14 residues. V lost 2 bases and J 4 bases, leaving 11 bases between the germline ends. The CDR3 DNA reads TGTGCCAGCAGTTTAGGAGGGGTGTTCTATGGCTACACCTTC. Translating it yields CASSLGGVFYGYTF.

Concerning this clone: This may arise from a read error, as a much more abundant clone is one base away. This sample includes further DNA sequences coding for the same CDR3. V usage is TRBV7-2 and J usage is TRBJ2-7; unclear D gene. The CDR3 has 11 residues. Trimming took 5 bases from V and 0 from J, leaving 2 bases between them. CDR1 is SGHTA and CDR2 is FQGNSA in the germline V gene. CDR3 in amino acids: CASSLSYEQYF. In DNA, the CDR3 is TGTGCCAGCAGCCTCTCCTACGAGCAGTACTTC.

The genes are TRBV29-1 and TRBJ2-7; no firm D call. The CDR3 has 13 amino acids. Germline loops: CDR1 SQVTM, CDR2 ANQGSEA. The V end was cut by 4 bases, the J end by 3 bases, with 13 bases between. The CDR3 loop is CSVGRGPGYEQYF. The CDR3 DNA is TGCAGCGTTGGACGAGGACCAGGCTACGAGCAGTACTTC.

The rearrangement uses TRBV5-1 and TRBJ2-6; 9 bases fit TRBD2. This CDR3 comprises 18 residues. With V trimmed by 0 bases and J by 0 bases, 4 bases remained unmatched. The germline V gene encodes CDR1 SGHRS and CDR2 YFSETQ. CDR3 sequence reads: CASSLAISGSSGANVLTF. For the CDR3, the DNA is TGCGCCAGCAGCTTGGCCATTAGCGGGAGCTCTGGGGCCAACGTCCTGACTTTC.

This clone has just a few counts. The chain couples TRBV5-1 to TRBJ2-7; the match to TRBD2 covers 10 bases. Germline CDR1 and CDR2: SGHRS and YFSETQ. V was clipped by 3 bases and J by 0 bases; unmatched bases: 3. CDR3 length: 15 amino acids. The CDR3 DNA reads TGCGCCAGCAGCTCCGGGACTAGCGTCTCCTACGAGCAGTACTTC. Residues: CASSSGTSVSYEQYF. The variable domain in full, with the rest retrieved from reference TRBV5-1 and TRBJ2-7, is KAGVTQTPRYLIKTRGQQVTLSCSPISGHRSVSWYQQTPGQGLQFLFEYFSETQRNKGNFPGRFSGRQFSNSRSEMNVSTLELGDSALYLCASSSGTSVSYEQYFGPGTRLTVT.